This T cell receptor beta chain was captured in a study of T cells in Graves' hyperthyroidism and ophthalmopathy. Amplified regions were TCR beta CDR3 sequences from RNA transcripts. In the first-round RT-PCR of the TCR CDR3, the HTBI primer set was used. TCRdb re-called the multiplex PCR reads through MiXCR, storing one row per CDR3 protein. The sample consists of over 700,000 distinct CDR3 sequences, more than 30% of them appearing once. The authors deemed Graves' hyperthyroidism stable absent ophthalmopathy progression within 18 months. The study enrolled patients aged 18 to 65 with newly diagnosed hyperthyroidism of under 2 months' duration. This clonotype was picked up one time. The sample taken for sequencing was blood. The receptor comes from a man between 18 and 29 years old with Graves' hyperthyroidism.

CDR3 sequence: CATSDGEHQPQHF. The CDR3 nucleotides are TGTGCCACCAGTGATGGGGAGCATCAGCCCCAGCATTTT. This chain joins TRBV24-1 and TRBJ1-5; D remains unclear. Germline V gives CDR1 KGHDR, CDR2 SFDVKD. CDR3 length: 13 amino acids. V was shortened by 3 bases and J by 5 bases, with 7 bases between the two germline ends.